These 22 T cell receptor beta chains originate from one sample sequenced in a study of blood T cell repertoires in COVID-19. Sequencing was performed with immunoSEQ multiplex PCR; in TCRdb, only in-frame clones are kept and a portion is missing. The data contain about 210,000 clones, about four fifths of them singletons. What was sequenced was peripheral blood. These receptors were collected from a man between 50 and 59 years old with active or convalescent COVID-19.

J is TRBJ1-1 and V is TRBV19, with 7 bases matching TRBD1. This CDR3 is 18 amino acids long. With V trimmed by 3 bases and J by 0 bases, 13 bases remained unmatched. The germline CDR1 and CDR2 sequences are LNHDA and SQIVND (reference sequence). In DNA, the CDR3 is TGTGCCAGTAGTATCTTTGGGGTGGGGACAGACATGAACACTGAAGCTTTCTTT. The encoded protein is CASSIFGVGTDMNTEAFF.

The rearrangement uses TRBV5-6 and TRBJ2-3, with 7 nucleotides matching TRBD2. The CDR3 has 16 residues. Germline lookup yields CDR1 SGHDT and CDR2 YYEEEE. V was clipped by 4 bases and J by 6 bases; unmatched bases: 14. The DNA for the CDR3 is TGTGCCAGCAGCCGCATCAGGGCGGGAGCACCCGATACGCAGTATTTT. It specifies CASSRIRAGAPDTQYF.

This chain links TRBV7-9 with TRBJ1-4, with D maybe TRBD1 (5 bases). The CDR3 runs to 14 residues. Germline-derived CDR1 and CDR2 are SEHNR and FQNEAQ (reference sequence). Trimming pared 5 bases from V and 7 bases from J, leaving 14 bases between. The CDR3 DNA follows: TGTGCCAGCAGCCCATCGGGGGGTAGTGAAAAACTGTTTTTT. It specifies CASSPSGGSEKLFF.

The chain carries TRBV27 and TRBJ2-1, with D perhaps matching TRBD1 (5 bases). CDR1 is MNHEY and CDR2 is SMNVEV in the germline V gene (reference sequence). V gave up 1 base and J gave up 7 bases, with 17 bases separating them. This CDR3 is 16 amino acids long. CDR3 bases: TGTGCCAGCAGTTTATTTTCAGGGCCTCCTCCTAATGAGCAGTTCTTC. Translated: CASSLFSGPPPNEQFF.

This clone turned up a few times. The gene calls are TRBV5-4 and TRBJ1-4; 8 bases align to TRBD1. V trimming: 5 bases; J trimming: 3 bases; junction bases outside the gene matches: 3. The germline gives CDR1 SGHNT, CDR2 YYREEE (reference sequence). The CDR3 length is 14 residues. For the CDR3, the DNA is TGTGCCAGCAGTCAGGGGGCGTCTAATGAAAAACTGTTTTTT. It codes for CASSQGASNEKLFF.

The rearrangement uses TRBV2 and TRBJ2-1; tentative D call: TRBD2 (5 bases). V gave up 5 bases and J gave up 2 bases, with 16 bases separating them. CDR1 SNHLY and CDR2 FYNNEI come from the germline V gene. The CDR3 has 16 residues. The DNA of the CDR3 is TGTGCCAGCAGTTCGATGGACTCCCCAACCTACAATGAGCAGTTCTTC. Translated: CASSSMDSPTYNEQFF.

CDR3 DNA sequence: TGTGCCAGCAGCTTAGGGGACAGTATCGAGCAGTACTTC. This translates into CASSLGDSIEQYF. The rearrangement links TRBV5-6 to TRBJ2-7; 7 bases are shared with TRBD1. CDR1 SGHDT and CDR2 YYEEEE come from the germline V gene. The CDR3 loop spans 13 amino acids. Losses at the gene ends were 2 bases for V and 6 bases for J; bases not matched to a gene: 5. The variable domain in full, completed from reference TRBV5-6 and TRBJ2-7, reads DAGVTQSPTHLIKTRGQQVTLRCSPKSGHDTVSWYQQALGQGPQFIFQYYEEEERQRGNFPDRFSGHQFPNYSSELNVNALLLGDSALYLCASSLGDSIEQYFGPGTRLTVT.

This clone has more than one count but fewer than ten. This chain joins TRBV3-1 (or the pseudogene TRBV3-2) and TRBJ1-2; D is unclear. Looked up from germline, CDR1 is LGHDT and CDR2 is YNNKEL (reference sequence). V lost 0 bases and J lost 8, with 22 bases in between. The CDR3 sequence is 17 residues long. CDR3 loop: CASSQDLVSVTQRGYTF. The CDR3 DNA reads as TGTGCCAGCAGCCAAGATTTAGTATCGGTAACCCAACGAGGCTACACCTTC.

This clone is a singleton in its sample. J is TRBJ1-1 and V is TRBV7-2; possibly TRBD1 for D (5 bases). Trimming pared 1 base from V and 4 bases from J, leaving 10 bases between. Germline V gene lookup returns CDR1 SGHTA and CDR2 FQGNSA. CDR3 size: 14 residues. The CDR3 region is CASSLVGVPTEAFF. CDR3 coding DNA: TGTGCCAGCAGCTTAGTAGGGGTACCCACTGAAGCTTTCTTT.

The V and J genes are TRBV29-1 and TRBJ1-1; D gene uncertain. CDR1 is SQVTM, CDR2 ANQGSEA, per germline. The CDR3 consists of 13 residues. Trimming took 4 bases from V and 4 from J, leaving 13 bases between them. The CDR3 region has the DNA TGCAGCGTTGGTGAGGTAGCAGCCACTGAAGCTTTCTTT. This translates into CSVGEVAATEAFF.

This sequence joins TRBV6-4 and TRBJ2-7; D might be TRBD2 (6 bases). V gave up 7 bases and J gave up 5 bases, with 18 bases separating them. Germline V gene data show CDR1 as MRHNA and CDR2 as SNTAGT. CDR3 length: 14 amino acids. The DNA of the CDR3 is TGTGCCAGCATCGAGTGGGGGTGCGGGGACGAGCAGTACTTC. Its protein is CASIEWGCGDEQYF.

CDR3 DNA: TGTGCCAGCAGCTCCGTCGACAGGGGCGCTTCACCCCTCCACTTT. Translated, it gives CASSSVDRGASPLHF. This chain joins TRBV7-8 and TRBJ1-6; 8 bases are a match to TRBD1. Looked up from germline, CDR1 is SGHVS and CDR2 is FQNEAQ. This CDR3 spans 15 amino acids. V lost 4 bases, J lost 9 bases, and 8 bases stayed unmatched.

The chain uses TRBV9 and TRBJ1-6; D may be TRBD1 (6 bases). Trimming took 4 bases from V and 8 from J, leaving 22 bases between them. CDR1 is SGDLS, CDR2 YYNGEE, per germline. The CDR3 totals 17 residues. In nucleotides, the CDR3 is TGTGCCAGCAGCCCGTCAATGGACAGCTATTCGTATTCACCCCTCCACTTT. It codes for CASSPSMDSYSYSPLHF.

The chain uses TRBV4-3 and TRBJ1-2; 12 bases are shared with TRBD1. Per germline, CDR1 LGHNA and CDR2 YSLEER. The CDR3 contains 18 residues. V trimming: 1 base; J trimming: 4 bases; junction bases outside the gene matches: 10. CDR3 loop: CASSQASRDRGRGYGYTF. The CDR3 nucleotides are TGCGCCAGCAGCCAAGCAAGCCGGGACAGGGGGCGAGGCTATGGCTACACCTTC.

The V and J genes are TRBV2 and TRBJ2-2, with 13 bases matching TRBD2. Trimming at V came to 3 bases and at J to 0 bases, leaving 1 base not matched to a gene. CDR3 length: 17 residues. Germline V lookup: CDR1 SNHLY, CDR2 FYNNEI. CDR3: CASSETSGRPNTGELFF. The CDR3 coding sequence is TGTGCCAGCAGTGAGACTAGCGGGAGGCCGAACACCGGGGAGCTGTTTTTT.

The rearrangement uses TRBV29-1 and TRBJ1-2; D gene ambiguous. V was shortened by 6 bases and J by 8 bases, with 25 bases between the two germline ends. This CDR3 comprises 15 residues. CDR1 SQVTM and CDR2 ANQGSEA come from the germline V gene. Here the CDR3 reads CSVDEGGIVGFGYTF. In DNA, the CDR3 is TGCAGCGTGGACGAGGGAGGGATCGTTGGGTTCGGCTACACCTTC.

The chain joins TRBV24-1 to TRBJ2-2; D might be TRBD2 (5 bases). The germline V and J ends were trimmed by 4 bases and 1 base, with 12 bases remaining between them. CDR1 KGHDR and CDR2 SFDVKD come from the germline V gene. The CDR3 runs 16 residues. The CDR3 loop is CATSDVLSGNTGELFF. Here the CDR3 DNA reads TGTGCCACCAGTGACGTCCTAAGCGGGAACACCGGGGAGCTGTTTTTT.

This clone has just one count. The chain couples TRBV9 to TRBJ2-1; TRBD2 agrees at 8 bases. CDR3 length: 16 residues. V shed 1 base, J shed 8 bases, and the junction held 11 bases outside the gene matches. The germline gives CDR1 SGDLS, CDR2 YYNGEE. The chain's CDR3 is CASSVSGGGGFDEQFF. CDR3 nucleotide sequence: TGTGCCAGCAGCGTAAGCGGGGGAGGGGGATTCGATGAGCAGTTCTTC. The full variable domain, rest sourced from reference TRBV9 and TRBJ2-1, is DSGVTQTPKHLITATGQRVTLRCSPRSGDLSVYWYQQSLDQGLQFLIQYYNGEERAKGNILERFSAQQFPDLHSELNLSSLELGDSALYFCASSVSGGGGFDEQFFGPGTRLTVL.

The CDR3 loop reads CASTGAGTMNTEAFF. CDR3 coding DNA: TGTGCCAGCACCGGGGCAGGGACTATGAACACTGAAGCTTTCTTT. V gene TRBV9 combines with J gene TRBJ1-1; maybe TRBD1 (5 bases). V lost 6 bases and J lost 0, with 15 bases in between. This CDR3 comprises 15 residues. The V gene's germline CDR1 is SGDLS and CDR2 YYNGEE. Combining the CDR3 with reference TRBV9 and TRBJ1-1 gives the whole variable domain DSGVTQTPKHLITATGQRVTLRCSPRSGDLSVYWYQQSLDQGLQFLIQYYNGEERAKGNILERFSAQQFPDLHSELNLSSLELGDSALYFCASTGAGTMNTEAFFGQGTRLTVV.

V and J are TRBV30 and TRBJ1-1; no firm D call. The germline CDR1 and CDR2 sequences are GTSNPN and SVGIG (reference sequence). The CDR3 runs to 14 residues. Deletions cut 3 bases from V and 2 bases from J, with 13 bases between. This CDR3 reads CAWREYADNTEAFF. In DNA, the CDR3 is TGTGCCTGGAGGGAATACGCGGATAACACTGAAGCTTTCTTT.

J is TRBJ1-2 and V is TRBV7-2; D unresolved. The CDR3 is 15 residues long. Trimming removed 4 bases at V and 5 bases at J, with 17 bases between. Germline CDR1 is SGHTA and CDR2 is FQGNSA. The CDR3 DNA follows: TGTGCCAGCAGCTACGCCGGGAGTAGGCCATATGGCTACACCTTC. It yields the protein CASSYAGSRPYGYTF.

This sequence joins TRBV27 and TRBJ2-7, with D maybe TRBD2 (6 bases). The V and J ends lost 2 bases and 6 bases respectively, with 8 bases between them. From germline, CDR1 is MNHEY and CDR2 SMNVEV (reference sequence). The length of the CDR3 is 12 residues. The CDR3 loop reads CASSLGGSEQYF. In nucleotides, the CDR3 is TGTGCCAGCAGTTTAGGGGGGTCCGAGCAGTACTTC.